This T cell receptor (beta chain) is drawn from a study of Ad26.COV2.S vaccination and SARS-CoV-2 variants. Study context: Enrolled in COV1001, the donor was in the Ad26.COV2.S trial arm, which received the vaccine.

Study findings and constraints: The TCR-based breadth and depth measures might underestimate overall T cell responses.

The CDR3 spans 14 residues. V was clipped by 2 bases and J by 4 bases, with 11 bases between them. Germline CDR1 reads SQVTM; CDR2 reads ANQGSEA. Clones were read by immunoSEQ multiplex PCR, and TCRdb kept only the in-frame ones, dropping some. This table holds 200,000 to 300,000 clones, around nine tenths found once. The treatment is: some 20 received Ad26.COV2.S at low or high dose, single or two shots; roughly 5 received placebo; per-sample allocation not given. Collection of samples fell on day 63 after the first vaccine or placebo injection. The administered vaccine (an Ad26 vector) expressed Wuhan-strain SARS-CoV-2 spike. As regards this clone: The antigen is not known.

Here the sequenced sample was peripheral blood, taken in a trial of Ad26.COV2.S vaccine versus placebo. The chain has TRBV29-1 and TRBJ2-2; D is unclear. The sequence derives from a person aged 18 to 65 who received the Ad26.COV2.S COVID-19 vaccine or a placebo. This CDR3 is CSVELGSLTGELFF. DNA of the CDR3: TGCAGCGTTGAATTAGGGTCTCTCACCGGGGAGCTGTTTTTT.